Below, 2 T cell receptor beta chains from the same sample are listed, as sequenced in a study of T cell clonality in common variable immunodeficiency. Sequencing was performed with immunoSEQ multiplex PCR; in TCRdb, only in-frame clones are kept and a portion is missing. The sample holds about 81,000 clones, and no clone turns up only once. Sequences were obtained from peripheral blood mononuclear cells. The receptor source for this set is a person aged 18 to 70 in good health.

This clone was found many times. The sequenced fragment ends 3 residues before the CDR3 boundary, so the rest is inferred from the germline J gene. This sequence joins TRBV30 and TRBJ2-1; D uncertain. The CDR3 is 13 residues long. Germline V gene data show CDR1 as GTSNPN and CDR2 as SVGIG (reference sequence). Deletions cut 3 bases from V and 9 bases from J, with 15 bases between. The CDR3 sequence: CAWRASHSTEQFF. The CDR3 DNA, read in part, is TGTGCCTGGAGGGCCTCCCATTCCACTGAG.

Ten or more counts support this clone. The read falls 3 residues short of the CDR3 end, and the missing part is taken from the germline J gene. The sample carries other DNA sequences with the same CDR3. This chain joins TRBV7-9 and TRBJ2-7, with D maybe TRBD2 (7 bases). V was pared by 4 bases and J by 2 bases, with 9 bases between. The germline V gene has CDR1 SEHNR and CDR2 FQNEAQ (reference sequence). The CDR3 contains 13 residues. CDR3 residues: CASSSGGPYEQYF. The sequenced part of the CDR3 DNA is TGTGCCAGCAGCTCGGGGGGCCCCTACGAG.